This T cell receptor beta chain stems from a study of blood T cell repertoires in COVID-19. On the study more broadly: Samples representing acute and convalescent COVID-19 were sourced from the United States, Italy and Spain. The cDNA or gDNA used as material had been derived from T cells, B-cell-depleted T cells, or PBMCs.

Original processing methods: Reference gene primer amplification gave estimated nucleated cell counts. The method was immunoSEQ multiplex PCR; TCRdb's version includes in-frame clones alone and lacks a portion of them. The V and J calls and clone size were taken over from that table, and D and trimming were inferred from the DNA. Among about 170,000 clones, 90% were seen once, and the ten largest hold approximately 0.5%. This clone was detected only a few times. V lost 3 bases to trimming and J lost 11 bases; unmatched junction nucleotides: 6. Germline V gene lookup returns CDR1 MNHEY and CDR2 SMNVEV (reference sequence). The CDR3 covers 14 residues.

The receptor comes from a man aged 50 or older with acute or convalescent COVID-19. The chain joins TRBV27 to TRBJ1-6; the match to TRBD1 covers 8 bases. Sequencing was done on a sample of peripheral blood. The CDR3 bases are TGTGCCAGCAGTTTGAGACAGGGGTATACACCCCTCCACTTT. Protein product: CASSLRQGYTPLHF.